One sample yielded the 30 T cell receptor beta chains listed below, sequenced in a study of T cells in Graves' hyperthyroidism and ophthalmopathy (dated by TCRdb to between 2018 and 2020). The library was generated by multiplex PCR. Sequenced on an Illumina HiSeq 2000. The TCR beta CDR3 regions were amplified from the RNA transcripts. The first round of RT-PCR for the TCR CDR3 was performed with the HTBI primer set and the Qiagen OneStep RT-PCR kit. TCRdb cleaned the public reads at Q25 with fastp, built clones with MiXCR and kept in-frame beta chains. Entries are consolidated by CDR3 protein sequence, retaining the most common genes and DNA. Counted in this sample were roughly 290,000 distinct CDR3 sequences; over 15% of them appeared once. The biggest ten clones account for about 51% of the sample. The sample taken for sequencing was blood. The source is a woman in her sixties with Graves' ophthalmopathy.

This chain uses TRBV28 with TRBJ2-3; no clear D gene. The CDR3 has 12 residues. Germline V CDR1 and CDR2: MDHEN, SYDVKM. V lost 5 bases to trimming and J lost 5 bases, with 8 bases between them. Here the CDR3 DNA reads TGTGCCAGCAGTGGAGTGGGAGATACGCAGTATTTT. Protein product: CASSGVGDTQYF.

This clonotype has just a few counts. V and J are TRBV28 and TRBJ2-6, with D perhaps matching TRBD2 (5 bases). Germline CDR1 MDHEN, CDR2 SYDVKM. CDR3 length: 15 residues. The V gene lost 8 bases and the J gene lost 0 bases, with 11 bases spanning the gap. CDR3 nucleotide sequence: TGTGCCAGCGTGGACTGGGGCTCTGGGGCCAACGTCCTGACTTTC. Translated, it gives CASVDWGSGANVLTF.

The sample holds a few counts of this clonotype. The chain employs TRBV4-1 and TRBJ2-3; D unclear. The V gene's germline CDR1 is MGHRA and CDR2 YSYEKL. The V end lost 6 bases, the J end lost 0 bases, and 13 bases lay between the germline ends. The CDR3 is 15 residues long. The DNA for the CDR3 is TGCGCCAGCAGTGAGAATATAGGTAGCACAGATACGCAGTATTTT. Protein product: CASSENIGSTDTQYF.

Comments on this clonotype: The conserved final phenylalanine or tryptophan is absent from the CDR3, which likely points to a read error. The chain has TRBV6-1 and TRBJ1-5; the D is unclear. CDR3 length equals 13 residues. V lost 5 bases and J lost 2, with 7 bases in between. CDR1 and CDR2 (germline): MNHNS, SASEGT. The CDR3 DNA sequence: TGTGCCAGCAGTATCAATCGCAATCAGCCCCAGCATTCT. It encodes CASSINRNQPQHS.

In its sample, this clonotype was seen a few times. The chain recombines TRBV25-1 with TRBJ2-2; D unresolved. Germline values: CDR1 MGHDK, CDR2 SYGVNS. The CDR3 has 16 residues. Between the trimmed V and J ends, which lost 6 bases and 8 bases, there was a span of 22 bases. The CDR3 DNA reads TGTGCCAGCAGGACGACGGGCTACACCACCGGTGGGGAGCTGTTTTTT. Its protein is CASRTTGYTTGGELFF.

This clonotype has more than one count but fewer than ten. CDR3 sequence reads: CASSSAGGGGSNEQFF. CDR3 DNA: TGTGCCAGCAGTTCGGCGGGGGGCGGAGGATCCAATGAGCAGTTCTTC. This chain links TRBV27 with TRBJ2-1, with 8 bases aligning to TRBD2. The germline V gene has CDR1 MNHEY and CDR2 SMNVEV (reference sequence). The ends lost 4 bases at V and 6 bases at J; junction bases unmatched: 11. The CDR3 sequence is 16 residues long.

The rearrangement links TRBV4-3 to TRBJ2-7; 9 positions agree with TRBD1. With 4 bases clipped from V and 9 bases from J, the junction kept 10 bases outside the gene matches. This CDR3 has 14 residues. Germline CDR1 reads LGHNA; CDR2 reads YSLEER. CDR3 nucleotides: TGCGCCAGCAGCCTGACAGGGGGGGAGGATGGGCAGTACTTC. Amino acids: CASSLTGGEDGQYF.

This clonotype was recorded many times. V is TRBV16 and J is TRBJ1-1; 10 nucleotides align to TRBD1. The CDR3 is made up of 15 amino acids. The germline V gene has CDR1 KGHSY and CDR2 FQNENV. The V gene end was trimmed by 3 bases and the J gene end by 6 bases; junction bases not matched to a gene: 7. The DNA for the CDR3 is TGTGCCAGCAGCCAGACTGGGACAGGGGAATCTGAAGCTTTCTTT. It yields the protein CASSQTGTGESEAFF.

This clonotype was picked up a small number of times. The rearrangement uses TRBV4-1 and TRBJ1-5, with D unclear. V shed 0 bases and J shed 0 bases, with 9 bases lying between them. The length of the CDR3 is 16 residues. Germline V CDR1 and CDR2: MGHRA, YSYEKL. The CDR3 DNA follows: TGCGCCAGCAGCCAAGAAAATCACTTTAGCAATCAGCCCCAGCATTTT. Protein: CASSQENHFSNQPQHF.

V is TRBV20-1 and J is TRBJ1-3; D is perhaps TRBD1 (6 bases). The germline V and J ends were trimmed by 5 bases and 3 bases, with 11 bases remaining between them. CDR1 and CDR2 from the germline V gene are DFQATT and SNEGSKA (reference sequence). CDR3 length equals 13 residues. CDR3 DNA sequence: TGCAGTGCTTTACAGGGTGGTGGAAACACCATATATTTT. Residues: CSALQGGGNTIYF.

This clonotype was detected ten times or more. This chain joins TRBV4-1 and TRBJ2-7; unclear D gene. Germline V gene data show CDR1 as MGHRA and CDR2 as YSYEKL. V lost 0 bases to trimming and J lost 7 bases, with 10 bases between them. This CDR3 is 13 amino acids long. The CDR3 region has the DNA TGCGCCAGCAGCCAAGACGGAGCAAGGGAGCAGTACTTC. It yields the protein CASSQDGAREQYF.

This clonotype has only a few counts. The chain recombines TRBV5-6 with TRBJ1-1; 10 bases fit TRBD1. The CDR3 is 15 amino acids. Per the germline V gene, CDR1 is SGHDT and CDR2 is YYEEEE. Unmatched junction bases numbered 1, after V lost 0 bases and J lost 2 bases. CDR3: CASSLATGGNTEAFF. The CDR3 DNA reads TGTGCCAGCAGCTTGGCGACAGGGGGCAACACTGAAGCTTTCTTT.

This clonotype was picked up many times. The chain employs TRBV28 and TRBJ1-2; D is uncertain. V lost 1 base to trimming and J lost 7 bases, with 7 bases between them. This CDR3 region has 12 residues. Germline CDR1 MDHEN, CDR2 SYDVKM. CDR3 loop: CASSLYKGGYTF. DNA for the CDR3: TGTGCCAGCAGTTTATATAAGGGTGGCTACACCTTC.

The gene calls are TRBV6-2 or TRBV6-3 and TRBJ1-5; tentatively, D is TRBD1 (5 bases). The CDR3 has 14 residues. V was shortened by 4 bases and J by 7 bases, with 14 bases between the two germline ends. Germline CDR1 MNHEY, CDR2 SVGEGT. The CDR3 DNA reads TGTGCCAGCAGTTTTAGCGCAGGGAGGCAGCCCCAGCATTTT. Amino acid sequence: CASSFSAGRQPQHF.

Of note for this clonotype: This may arise from a read error, as a much more abundant clone is one base away. The chain combines TRBV7-9 with TRBJ2-7; D ambiguous. The J call could be wrong; TRBJ2-1 is a better fit for the DNA end. CDR1 and CDR2 (germline): SEHNR, FQNEAQ (reference sequence). This CDR3 contains 12 residues. CDR3 amino acids: CASSRMAYEQFF. DNA for the CDR3: TGTGCCAGCAGCCGTATGGCCTACGAGCAGTTCTTC.

The genes are TRBV6-2 or TRBV6-3 and TRBJ1-2; 9 positions match TRBD1. The junction had 6 bases not matched to a gene; V was cut back by 5 bases and J by 11 bases. CDR3 size: 12 residues. Germline V gene data show CDR1 as MNHEY and CDR2 as SVGEGT. The CDR3 DNA is TGTGCCAGCAGTCCGGGACAGGGACTGTACACCTTC. Translating gives CASSPGQGLYTF.

At least ten counts were recorded for this clonotype. The genes are TRBV6-2 or TRBV6-3 and TRBJ2-7; the D gene is possibly TRBD2 (6 bases). Trimming cost V 7 bases and J 4 bases, with 23 bases left between them. CDR1 and CDR2 (germline): MNHEY, SVGEGT. The CDR3 is 16 residues long. DNA for the CDR3: TGTGCCAGCACGGCGGGCGGGGCCCATACTTTGTACGAGCAGTACTTC. Its protein is CASTAGGAHTLYEQYF.

The chain employs TRBV20-1 and TRBJ1-2; 8 bases are a match to TRBD1. Germline V gene sequence: CDR1 DFQATT, CDR2 SNEGSKA (reference sequence). Trimming removed 3 bases from V and 2 bases from J; junction bases left unmatched: 11. The CDR3 totals 16 residues. This CDR3 reads CSARPGQGSVNYGYTF. The CDR3 nucleotides read TGCAGTGCTAGGCCCGGACAGGGCTCCGTGAACTATGGCTACACCTTC.

The chain links TRBV7-9 to TRBJ2-7, with unresolved D. CDR3 length equals 13 residues. The ends were cut back, 4 bases at V and 4 bases at J, with 11 bases in the middle. Germline CDR1 SEHNR, CDR2 FQNEAQ (reference sequence). The CDR3 DNA is TGTGCCAGCAGCTCCATGGGGTCTTACGAGCAGTACTTC. This codes for CASSSMGSYEQYF.

This clonotype was recorded at least ten times. The chain couples TRBV10-3 to TRBJ2-7, with D perhaps matching TRBD1 (5 bases). Germline values: CDR1 ENHRY, CDR2 SYGVKD. The CDR3 has 14 amino acids. V lost 4 bases to trimming and J lost 5 bases, with 15 bases between them. CDR3 residues: CAISVLPDRDEQYF. CDR3 nucleotide sequence: TGTGCCATCAGTGTCCTGCCAGACAGAGACGAGCAGTACTTC.

This clonotype was detected only a few times. This chain uses TRBV9 with TRBJ2-2; 11 bases map to TRBD2. CDR3 length: 19 residues. Germline CDR1 and CDR2: SGDLS and YYNGEE. J was trimmed by 1 base and V by 2 bases; bases with no gene match: 10. The CDR3 spells CASSVFPGTSGVNTGELFF. In nucleotides, the CDR3 is TGTGCCAGCAGCGTCTTCCCCGGGACTAGCGGAGTGAACACCGGGGAGCTGTTTTTT.

Ten or more counts support this clonotype. The chain carries TRBV12-3 or TRBV12-4 and TRBJ2-1; the match to TRBD2 covers 7 bases. CDR3 length: 15 amino acids. Unmatched junction bases numbered 13, after V lost 6 bases and J lost 8 bases. The CDR3 nucleotides read TGTGCCAGCAGATACACCGGACTAGTTGTGCATGAGCAGTTCTTC. Translated, it gives CASRYTGLVVHEQFF.

This chain joins TRBV30 and TRBJ1-1, with D perhaps matching TRBD1 (5 bases). Trimming removed 0 bases at V and 1 base at J, with 9 bases between. CDR1 GTSNPN and CDR2 SVGIG come from the germline V gene (reference sequence). The CDR3 has 14 amino acids. CDR3 bases: TGTGCCTGGAGTGTCCAGGGACCGAACACTGAAGCTTTCTTT. Translating gives CAWSVQGPNTEAFF.

In its sample, this clonotype was seen many times. J is TRBJ1-4 and V is TRBV20-1; D not resolved. The CDR3 extends over 13 amino acids. Germline V lookup: CDR1 DFQATT, CDR2 SNEGSKA (reference sequence). V lost 0 bases, J lost 5 bases, and 7 bases lay in between. CDR3 in amino acids: CSARDGNNEKLFF. The DNA of the CDR3 is TGCAGTGCTAGAGATGGGAACAATGAAAAACTGTTTTTT.

This clonotype was picked up many times. The chain uses TRBV12-3 or TRBV12-4 and TRBJ1-1, with a weak D call TRBD1 (5 bases). Trimming left V 7 bases short and J 6 bases short, with 21 bases between. This CDR3 has 15 residues. The DNA of the CDR3 is TGTGCCAGCATACCGGGGCCCGACATTGGAGCTGAAGCTTTCTTT. Its protein product is CASIPGPDIGAEAFF.

This clonotype was recorded once. The chain is built from TRBV20-1 and TRBJ1-2; D gene uncertain. V was trimmed by 0 bases and J by 5 bases, leaving 16 bases between them. Germline-derived CDR1 and CDR2 are DFQATT and SNEGSKA (reference sequence). The CDR3 length is 15 residues. The DNA of the CDR3 is TGCAGTGCTAGAGATCGTGACGGAACTTTTTATGGCTACACCTTC. It encodes CSARDRDGTFYGYTF.

On this clonotype: Germline is not matched at one junction end, which may reflect a read error. V and J are TRBV24-1 and TRBJ2-3, with 8 bases identical to TRBD2. In germline, CDR1 is KGHDR, CDR2 SFDVKD. This CDR3 is 14 amino acids long. In DNA form, the CDR3 reads TGTGCCACCAGTGACCGGACTAGCACAAATACGCAGTATTTT. This gives the protein CATSDRTSTNTQYF.

The CDR3 DNA follows: TGTGCCAGCAGGCGTACTACATACAATGAGCAGTTCTTC. Protein: CASRRTTYNEQFF. The V call is TRBV7-9, the J call TRBJ2-1; D uncertain. Trimming removed 6 bases from V and 4 bases from J, with 10 bases in between. Germline V gives CDR1 SEHNR, CDR2 FQNEAQ (reference sequence). The CDR3 is made up of 13 amino acids. The whole variable domain, filled in from reference TRBV7-9 and TRBJ2-1, reads DTGVSQNPRHKITKRGQNVTFRCDPISEHNRLYWYRQTLGQGPEFLTYFQNEAQLEKSRLLSDRFSAERPKGSFSTLEIQRTEQGDSAMYLCASRRTTYNEQFFGPGTRLTVL.

This clonotype was observed many times. V is TRBV2 and J is TRBJ2-7; maybe TRBD1 (5 bases). Trimming removed 1 base from V and 2 bases from J, with 9 bases in between. Germline CDR1 and CDR2: SNHLY and FYNNEI. The length of the CDR3 is 14 residues. The CDR3, as DNA: TGTGCCAGCAGTGAAGGGTTACAGGCCTACGAGCAGTACTTC. Protein product: CASSEGLQAYEQYF.

This clonotype occurred many times. The rearrangement links TRBV5-6 to TRBJ2-3; 7 bases match TRBD1. The J segment lost 1 base and the V segment lost 0 bases, leaving 8 bases of the junction unmatched. In germline, CDR1 is SGHDT, CDR2 YYEEEE. This CDR3 spans 17 amino acids. For the CDR3, the DNA is TGTGCCAGCAGCTTGGTGGCAGGGGGTATCGGCACAGATACGCAGTATTTT. Translation gives CASSLVAGGIGTDTQYF.